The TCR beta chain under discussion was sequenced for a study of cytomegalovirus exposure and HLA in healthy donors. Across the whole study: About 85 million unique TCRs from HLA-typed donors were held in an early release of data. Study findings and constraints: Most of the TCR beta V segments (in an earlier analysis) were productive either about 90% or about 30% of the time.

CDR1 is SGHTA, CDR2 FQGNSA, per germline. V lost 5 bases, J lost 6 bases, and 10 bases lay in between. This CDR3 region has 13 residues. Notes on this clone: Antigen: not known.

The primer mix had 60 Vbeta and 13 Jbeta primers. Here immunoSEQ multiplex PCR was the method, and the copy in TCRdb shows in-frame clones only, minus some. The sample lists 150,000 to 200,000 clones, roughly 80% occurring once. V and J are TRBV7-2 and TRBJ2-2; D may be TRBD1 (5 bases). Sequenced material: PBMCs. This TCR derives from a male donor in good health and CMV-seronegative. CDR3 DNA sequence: TGTGCCAGCAGCATCGACAGATCCGGGGAGCTGTTTTTT. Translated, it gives CASSIDRSGELFF.